What follows describes a single TCR beta chain. Its target is not known. Patients who underwent sequencing had shown CD8+CD57+ cell expansion by flow cytometry. There were no patients without severe acquired aplastic anemia. No therapy had been given to the patients at the time of blood sampling. The sample originates from a study of CD8+CD57+ T cells in acquired aplastic anemia. Study-wide context: Mean yield of DNA from sorted CD4+ and CD8+ cells was approximately 3 ug.

Study-level findings and limits: The study identified under 30 CD8+ CDR3 sequences shared by patients and controls.

The germline gives CDR1 SGHTA, CDR2 FQGNSA. The CDR3 is 14 amino acids. Unmatched junction bases numbered 13, after V lost 5 bases and J lost 11 bases. The use of genomic DNA as template underpinned the TCR beta VDJ and CDR3 profiling. TCRdb reanalysed the reads using MiXCR and keeps one entry per CDR3 protein. The sample includes approximately 250,000 distinct CDR3 sequences, approximately 82% seen only once; the top ten take about two fifths. Sequenced: sorted CD4+, CD8+, or CD8+CD57+ T cells (not recorded which) from PBMCs. J is TRBJ1-1 and V is TRBV7-2; 8 bases match TRBD1. The origin of this receptor is a human donor with aplastic anemia. In DNA form, the CDR3 reads TGTGCCAGCAGCGTAGACAGGGGCTTCGGTGAGGCTTTCTTT. Its translation: CASSVDRGFGEAFF. Drawing the rest from reference TRBV7-2 and TRBJ1-1, the complete variable domain is GAGVSQSPSNKVTEKGKDVELRCDPISGHTALYWYRQSLGQGLEFLIYFQGNSAPDKSGLPSDRFSAERTGGSVSTLTIQRTQQEDSAVYLCASSVDRGFGEAFFGQGTRLTVV.